These 16 T cell receptor beta chains were sequenced from one sample in a study of T cell repertoires in cytomegalovirus infection. TCRdb recomputed calls from the reads with MiXCR, one row per CDR3 protein. Of just over 300,000 distinct CDR3 sequences in the sample, 17% were seen once. Sequencing was done on a sample of PBMCs. The receptors were gathered from a human donor in good health (CMV status not recorded). Some clones in this sample may be carry-over from other donors' samples.

This clonotype appeared many times. The chain is built from TRBV27 and TRBJ2-3; 7 bases line up with TRBD1. V shed 6 bases and J 2 bases; nucleotides not matched to a gene: 5. The CDR3 runs 14 residues. Germline CDR1 reads MNHEY; CDR2 reads SMNVEV (reference sequence). The CDR3 coding sequence is TGTGCCAGCAGCCGGGACAGTTTCACAGATACGCAGTATTTT. Its protein is CASSRDSFTDTQYF.

The rearrangement links TRBV5-6 to TRBJ1-4; D is perhaps TRBD1 (6 bases). There are 15 residues in the CDR3. Trimming pared 4 bases from V and 0 bases from J, leaving 10 bases between. Per the germline V gene, CDR1 is SGHDT and CDR2 is YYEEEE. Here the CDR3 reads CASSRQDATNEKLFF. Written as DNA, the CDR3 is TGTGCCAGCAGCCGACAGGATGCAACTAATGAAAAACTGTTTTTT.

This clonotype was recorded many times. V and J are TRBV6-1 and TRBJ2-7, with TRBD2 identical over 9 bases. The V segment lost 6 bases and the J segment 2 bases; nucleotides outside the gene matches: 8. The V gene's germline CDR1 is MNHNS and CDR2 SASEGT. CDR3 size: 15 residues. CDR3 DNA: TGTGCCAGCAGACCGGCCGGGACTAGCCCCTACGAGCAGTACTTC. It is translated as CASRPAGTSPYEQYF.

This clonotype has only a few counts. This chain links TRBV3-1 with TRBJ2-3; D is unresolved. Germline lookup yields CDR1 LGHDT and CDR2 YNNKEL (reference sequence). V was pared by 0 bases and J by 10 bases, with 11 bases between. The CDR3 is 13 residues long. The CDR3 nucleotides read TGTGCCAGCAGCCAAGATGCAGTTTCGGCGCAGTATTTT. Translated: CASSQDAVSAQYF.

This clonotype was found many times. This chain links TRBV7-2 with TRBJ2-7; tentative D call: TRBD1 (5 bases). The CDR3 spans 15 residues. CDR1 and CDR2 from the germline V gene are SGHTA and FQGNSA. The germline V and J ends were trimmed by 1 base and 0 bases, with 10 bases remaining between them. This chain's CDR3 is CASSLVGDSSYEQYF. The DNA of the CDR3 is TGTGCCAGCAGCTTAGTAGGGGATAGCTCCTACGAGCAGTACTTC.

This clonotype was recorded at least ten times. V is TRBV7-2 and J is TRBJ2-1; TRBD2 matches at 11 bases. Germline values: CDR1 SGHTA, CDR2 FQGNSA. Trimming cost V 1 base and J 4 bases; bases outside gene matches: 0. The CDR3 is 15 amino acids. In nucleotides, the CDR3 is TGTGCCAGCAGCTTAGGACTAGCGGGGTACAATGAGCAGTTCTTC. This codes for CASSLGLAGYNEQFF. The variable domain in full, completed from reference TRBV7-2 and TRBJ2-1, reads GAGVSQSPSNKVTEKGKDVELRCDPISGHTALYWYRQSLGQGLEFLIYFQGNSAPDKSGLPSDRFSAERTGGSVSTLTIQRTQQEDSAVYLCASSLGLAGYNEQFFGPGTRLTVL.

V is TRBV6-5 and J is TRBJ2-2; no clear D gene. CDR1 is MNHEY and CDR2 is SVGAGI in the germline V gene. The CDR3 contains 16 residues. V was cut by 2 bases and J by 2 bases, with 12 bases left in between. The CDR3, as DNA: TGTGCCAGCAGTTACGGTCTTGGCAGAAACACCGGGGAGCTGTTTTTT. The encoded protein is CASSYGLGRNTGELFF.

This clonotype was seen just once. The chain couples TRBV20-1 to TRBJ1-5; 9 positions agree with TRBD1. Germline values: CDR1 DFQATT, CDR2 SNEGSKA (reference sequence). Losses at the gene ends were 1 base for V and 3 bases for J; bases not matched to a gene: 4. The CDR3 runs 15 residues. The CDR3 sequence: CSARVGDRDNQPQHF. CDR3 nucleotides: TGCAGTGCTAGAGTTGGGGACAGGGACAATCAGCCCCAGCATTTT.

This clonotype showed up many times. The chain joins TRBV28 to TRBJ2-3; 9 nucleotides match TRBD1. The CDR3 has 15 amino acids. The V segment lost 4 bases and the J segment 6 bases; nucleotides outside the gene matches: 8. Per germline, CDR1 MDHEN and CDR2 SYDVKM. The chain's CDR3 is CASSSGGQGTDTQYF. CDR3 bases: TGTGCCAGCAGTTCAGGGGGACAGGGAACGGATACGCAGTATTTT.

This clonotype was seen many times. The chain has TRBV12-3 or TRBV12-4 and TRBJ1-4, with D uncertain. This CDR3 has 17 residues. With 2 bases removed from V and 2 bases from J, the gap between germline ends came to 15 bases. In DNA form, the CDR3 reads TGTGCCAGCAGTTTACCAGGAGCCCTGGGGACTAATGAAAAACTGTTTTTT. Its translation: CASSLPGALGTNEKLFF.

This clonotype was seen ten or more times. J is TRBJ2-2 and V is TRBV7-2; no clear D. V was trimmed by 1 base and J by 0 bases, leaving 6 bases between them. Per germline, CDR1 SGHTA and CDR2 FQGNSA. CDR3 length: 15 amino acids. The CDR3 DNA follows: TGTGCCAGCAGCTTAGGTGGAGCGAACACCGGGGAGCTGTTTTTT. Translation: CASSLGGANTGELFF.

This clonotype was counted only a few times. The CDR3 here is CASRLDGSLARGYTF. The CDR3 nucleotides are TGTGCCAGCAGACTGGACGGGTCTCTGGCGAGGGGCTACACCTTC. The V gene is TRBV28, the J gene TRBJ1-2; no definite D call. The CDR3 has 15 residues. The V gene lost 6 bases and the J gene lost 8 bases, with 22 bases spanning the gap. Germline values: CDR1 MDHEN, CDR2 SYDVKM.

The chain recombines TRBV28 with TRBJ1-3; D not certain. From germline, CDR1 is MDHEN and CDR2 SYDVKM. The CDR3 is 14 residues long. V lost 5 bases to trimming and J lost 1 base, with 9 bases between them. CDR3 DNA: TGTGCCAGCAGTCTCAGTGATTCTGGAAACACCATATATTTT. Its protein product is CASSLSDSGNTIYF.

This clonotype has a handful of counts. The chain recombines TRBV29-1 with TRBJ2-5, with 7 bases identical to TRBD2. The junction had 19 bases not matched to a gene; V was cut back by 4 bases and J by 2 bases. Germline V gene data show CDR1 as SQVTM and CDR2 as ANQGSEA. This CDR3 contains 18 residues. The CDR3 region is CSVVGRGDWQAWQETQYF. CDR3 DNA sequence: TGCAGCGTTGTCGGTCGGGGGGACTGGCAGGCGTGGCAAGAGACCCAGTACTTC.

This clonotype has a count of ten or more. The chain joins TRBV7-6 to TRBJ2-7; D gene uncertain. The CDR3 runs 15 residues. V was trimmed by 1 base and J by 1 base, leaving 11 bases between them. CDR1 and CDR2 (germline): SGHVS, FNYEAQ. CDR3 nucleotide sequence: TGTGCCAGCAGCTTAGGATCAGAGGCATCCTACGAGCAGTACTTC. It translates to CASSLGSEASYEQYF.

The chain combines TRBV11-2 with TRBJ2-7; 9 nucleotides match TRBD1. V lost 5 bases, J lost 7 bases, and 12 bases stayed unmatched. The germline CDR1 and CDR2 sequences are SGHAT and FQNNGV. This CDR3 contains 15 residues. For the CDR3, the DNA is TGTGCCAGCAGCGGGGGGGGACAGGGAAAAAAAGAGCAGTACTTC. Translated: CASSGGGQGKKEQYF.